Below, 15 T cell receptor beta chains from the same sample are listed, as sequenced in a study of cytomegalovirus exposure and HLA in healthy donors. The PCR ran on 60 Vbeta and 13 Jbeta primers. TCRdb's copy holds only in-frame clones and misses some; the assay was immunoSEQ multiplex PCR. The table records 90,000 to 150,000 clones, 81% of them present only once. What was sequenced was PBMCs. These receptors came from a woman between 40 and 55 years old in good health and CMV-seronegative.

This clone has more than one count but fewer than ten. DNA of the CDR3: TGTGCCAGCAGCTTAATCACATTCGGAGCGAACACTGAAGCTTTCTTT. Translating gives CASSLITFGANTEAFF. The chain couples TRBV11-1 to TRBJ1-1; D not resolved. In germline, CDR1 is SGHAT, CDR2 FQDESV (reference sequence). The CDR3 has 16 residues. Trimming removed 2 bases at V and 1 base at J, with 14 bases between.

The V and J genes are TRBV7-6 and TRBJ2-3; the D gene is possibly TRBD2 (6 bases). The V and J ends lost 4 bases and 5 bases respectively, with 7 bases between them. This CDR3 contains 12 residues. Germline CDR1 reads SGHVS; CDR2 reads FNYEAQ. In DNA, the CDR3 is TGTGCCAGCAGCTCCGGGGGAGATACGCAGTATTTT. This gives the protein CASSSGGDTQYF.

V gene TRBV4-3 combines with J gene TRBJ2-3, with TRBD1 matching 9 bases. Germline V lookup: CDR1 LGHNA, CDR2 YSLEER. The CDR3 loop spans 19 amino acids. Germline trimming cut 0 bases from V and 3 bases from J; bases unmatched to any gene: 13. The CDR3 reads CASSQDLTPGQGRTDTQYF. The CDR3 coding sequence is TGCGCCAGCAGCCAAGATCTTACTCCCGGACAGGGGAGGACAGATACGCAGTATTTT.

The rearrangement uses TRBV7-8 and TRBJ2-3; 9 nucleotides match TRBD2. The ends lost 4 bases at V and 6 bases at J; junction bases unmatched: 14. Germline V gives CDR1 SGHVS, CDR2 FQNEAQ. CDR3 length equals 17 residues. The CDR3 here is CASSSPGTSKKRDTQYF. The CDR3 nucleotides are TGTGCCAGCAGCTCCCCCGGGACTAGCAAAAAAAGGGATACGCAGTATTTT.

The rearrangement uses TRBV7-2 and TRBJ2-1, with TRBD2 matching over 7 bases. This CDR3 contains 15 residues. V lost 5 bases, J lost 5 bases, and 9 bases stayed unmatched. In germline, CDR1 is SGHTA, CDR2 FQGNSA. The CDR3 reads CASSLTPGTNNEQFF. The DNA for the CDR3 is TGTGCCAGCAGCCTAACACCCGGGACTAACAATGAGCAGTTCTTC.

The chain joins TRBV25-1 to TRBJ2-7, with 7 bases identical to TRBD1. The germline V gene encodes CDR1 MGHDK and CDR2 SYGVNS. The CDR3 covers 14 residues. Trimming at V came to 8 bases and at J to 2 bases, leaving 9 bases not matched to a gene. The CDR3 reads CASVRDSGTYEQYF. For the CDR3, the DNA is TGTGCCAGCGTTAGGGACAGTGGAACCTACGAGCAGTACTTC.

This chain joins TRBV9 and TRBJ1-1; TRBD1 agrees at 10 bases. Trimming at V came to 4 bases and at J to 4 bases, leaving 4 bases not matched to a gene. Germline V gene data show CDR1 as SGDLS and CDR2 as YYNGEE. This CDR3 spans 14 amino acids. The CDR3 spells CASSTWTGGTEAFF. The CDR3 DNA reads as TGTGCCAGCAGCACCTGGACAGGGGGCACTGAAGCTTTCTTT.

This chain's CDR3 is CASSFRGYNQPQHF. In DNA form, the CDR3 reads TGTGCCAGCAGCTTCAGGGGGTACAATCAGCCCCAGCATTTT. The chain is built from TRBV7-2 and TRBJ1-5; 7 bases are a match to TRBD1. Germline loops: CDR1 SGHTA, CDR2 FQGNSA. CDR3 length: 14 residues. V lost 3 bases, J lost 3 bases, and 2 bases stayed unmatched.

V usage is TRBV19 and J usage is TRBJ1-1, with D uncertain. Trimming stripped 5 bases from V and 3 bases from J, with 4 bases between. This CDR3 contains 11 residues. CDR1 and CDR2 (germline): LNHDA, SQIVND (reference sequence). CDR3 region: CASSPDTEAFF. The CDR3 DNA follows: TGTGCCAGTAGTCCAGACACTGAAGCTTTCTTT.

J is TRBJ1-1 and V is TRBV6-1; 10 nucleotides align to TRBD1. V dropped 8 bases and J dropped 5; count of bases not matched to a gene: 5. This CDR3 comprises 13 residues. The germline V gene has CDR1 MNHNS and CDR2 SASEGT. The CDR3 sequence is CASRTGGITEAFF. The CDR3 region has the DNA TGTGCCAGCCGGACAGGGGGAATAACTGAAGCTTTCTTT.

This rearrangement joins TRBV5-4 to TRBJ2-1; TRBD2 agrees at 7 bases. The CDR3 has 14 residues. After removal of 2 bases from V and 6 bases from J, the junction contained 5 bases not matched to a gene. CDR1 is SGHNT, CDR2 YYREEE, per germline (reference sequence). CDR3 nucleotides: TGTGCCAGCAGCTTCGGGACTACACGCAATGAGCAGTTCTTC. Encoded protein: CASSFGTTRNEQFF.

The rearrangement joins TRBV5-8 to TRBJ1-4; tentative D call: TRBD1 (6 bases). The CDR3 length is 17 residues. Trimming stripped 0 bases from V and 2 bases from J, with 14 bases between. Germline-derived CDR1 and CDR2 are SGHTS and YDEGEE. This CDR3 reads CASSLAGTTRTNEKLFF. CDR3 coding DNA: TGTGCCAGCAGCTTGGCCGGGACAACCCGGACTAATGAAAAACTGTTTTTT.

This clone was detected a few times. This chain joins TRBV5-4 and TRBJ1-1; D is possibly TRBD1 (5 bases). CDR1 is SGHNT, CDR2 YYREEE, per germline (reference sequence). CDR3 length: 15 residues. V lost 4 bases and J lost 1, with 14 bases in between. CDR3 sequence: CASSPQEGKNTEAFF. The DNA for the CDR3 is TGTGCCAGCAGCCCACAGGAGGGAAAGAACACTGAAGCTTTCTTT.

The chain is built from TRBV2 and TRBJ1-2; D gene unclear. Germline CDR1 reads SNHLY; CDR2 reads FYNNEI. The CDR3 has 14 amino acids. V lost 1 base and J lost 8, with 14 bases in between. The CDR3 loop is CASSEDARIGGYTF. The CDR3 coding sequence is TGTGCCAGCAGTGAAGACGCCAGGATCGGAGGCTACACCTTC.

The V gene is TRBV7-9, the J gene TRBJ2-1, with 8 bases lining up with TRBD2. Germline V gene sequence: CDR1 SEHNR, CDR2 FQNEAQ (reference sequence). The CDR3 is made up of 16 amino acids. J gave up 1 base and V 1 base, and 3 bases lay outside the gene matches. CDR3 amino acids: CASSLVGGVSYNEQFF. CDR3 in DNA: TGTGCCAGCAGCTTAGTCGGGGGGGTGTCCTACAATGAGCAGTTCTTC.